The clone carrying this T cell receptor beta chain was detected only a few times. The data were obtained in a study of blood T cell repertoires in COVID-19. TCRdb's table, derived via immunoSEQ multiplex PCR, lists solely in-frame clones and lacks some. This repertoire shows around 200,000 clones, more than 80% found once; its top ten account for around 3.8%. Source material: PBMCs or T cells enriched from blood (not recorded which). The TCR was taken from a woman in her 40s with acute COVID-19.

DNA of the CDR3: TGTGCCAGCAGTGAGGGGGAGGACTATGGCTACACCTTC. It yields the protein CASSEGEDYGYTF. This chain links TRBV2 with TRBJ1-2, with a possible D match to TRBD1 (5 bases). This CDR3 comprises 13 residues. Trimming removed 3 bases at V and 3 bases at J, with 8 bases between. Germline CDR1 reads SNHLY; CDR2 reads FYNNEI.